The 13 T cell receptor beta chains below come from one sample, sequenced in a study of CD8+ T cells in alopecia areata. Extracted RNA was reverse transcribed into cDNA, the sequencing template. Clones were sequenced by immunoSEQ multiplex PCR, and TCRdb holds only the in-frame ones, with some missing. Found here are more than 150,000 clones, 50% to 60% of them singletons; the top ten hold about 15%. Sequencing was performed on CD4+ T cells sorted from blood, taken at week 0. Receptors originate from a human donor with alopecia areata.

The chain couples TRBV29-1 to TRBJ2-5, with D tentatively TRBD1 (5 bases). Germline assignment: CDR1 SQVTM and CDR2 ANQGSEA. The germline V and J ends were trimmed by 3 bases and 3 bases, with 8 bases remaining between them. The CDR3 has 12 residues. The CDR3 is CSVDAREETQYF. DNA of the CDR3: TGCAGCGTTGATGCCAGGGAAGAGACCCAGTACTTC.

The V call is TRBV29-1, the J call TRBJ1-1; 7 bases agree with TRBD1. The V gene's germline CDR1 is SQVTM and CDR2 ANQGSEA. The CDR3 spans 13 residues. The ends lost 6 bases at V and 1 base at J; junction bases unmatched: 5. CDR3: CSVQWTGNTEAFF. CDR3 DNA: TGCAGCGTCCAGTGGACAGGGAACACTGAAGCTTTCTTT.

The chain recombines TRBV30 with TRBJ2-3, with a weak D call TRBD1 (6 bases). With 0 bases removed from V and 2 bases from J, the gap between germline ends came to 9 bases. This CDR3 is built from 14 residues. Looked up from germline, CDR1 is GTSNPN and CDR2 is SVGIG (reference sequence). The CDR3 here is CAWSVGHDTDTQYF. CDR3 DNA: TGTGCCTGGAGTGTGGGACACGACACAGATACGCAGTATTTT.

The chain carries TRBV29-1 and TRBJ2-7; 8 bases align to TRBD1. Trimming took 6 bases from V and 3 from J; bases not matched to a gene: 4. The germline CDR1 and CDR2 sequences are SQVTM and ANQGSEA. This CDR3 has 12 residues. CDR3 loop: CSVQDRVYEQYF. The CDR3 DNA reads TGCAGCGTCCAGGACAGGGTCTACGAGCAGTACTTC.

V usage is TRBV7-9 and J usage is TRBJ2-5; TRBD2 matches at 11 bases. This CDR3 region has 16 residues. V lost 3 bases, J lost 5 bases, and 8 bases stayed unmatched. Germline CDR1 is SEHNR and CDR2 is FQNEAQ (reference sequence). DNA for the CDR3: TGTGCCAGCAGCTTCCCTAGCGGGGGGTTCGGTGAGACCCAGTACTTC. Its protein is CASSFPSGGFGETQYF.

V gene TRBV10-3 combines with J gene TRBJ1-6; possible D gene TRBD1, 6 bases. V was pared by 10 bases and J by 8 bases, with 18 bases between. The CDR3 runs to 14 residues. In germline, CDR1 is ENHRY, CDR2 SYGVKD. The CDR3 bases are TGTGCCACCCGCCCCCAGGGGCCCGATTCACCCCTCCACTTT. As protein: CATRPQGPDSPLHF.

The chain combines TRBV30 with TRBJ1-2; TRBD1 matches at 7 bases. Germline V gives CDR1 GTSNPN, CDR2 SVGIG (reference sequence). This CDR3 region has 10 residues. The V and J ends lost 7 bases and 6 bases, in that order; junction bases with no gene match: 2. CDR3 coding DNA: TGTGCCTCTACAGGGGATGGCTACACCTTC. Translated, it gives CASTGDGYTF.

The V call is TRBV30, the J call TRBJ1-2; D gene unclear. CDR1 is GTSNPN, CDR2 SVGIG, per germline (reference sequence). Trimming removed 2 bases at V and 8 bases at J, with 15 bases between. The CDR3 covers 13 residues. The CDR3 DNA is TGTGCCTGGAGTCCGTACAGAACATTCGGCTACACCTTC. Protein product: CAWSPYRTFGYTF.

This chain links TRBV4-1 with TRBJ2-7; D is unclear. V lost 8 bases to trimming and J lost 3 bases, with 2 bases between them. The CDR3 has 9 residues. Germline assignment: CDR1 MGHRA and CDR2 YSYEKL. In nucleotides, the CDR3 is TGCGCCAGCGGCTACGAGCAGTACTTC. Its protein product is CASGYEQYF.

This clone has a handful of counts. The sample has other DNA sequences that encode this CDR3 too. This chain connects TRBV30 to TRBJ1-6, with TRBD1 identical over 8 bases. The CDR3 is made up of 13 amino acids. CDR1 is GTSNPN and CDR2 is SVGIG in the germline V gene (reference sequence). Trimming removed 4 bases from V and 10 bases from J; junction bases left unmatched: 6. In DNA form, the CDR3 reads TGTGCCTGGACCGGGACAGGAGCCTCACCCCTCCACTTT. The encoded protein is CAWTGTGASPLHF.

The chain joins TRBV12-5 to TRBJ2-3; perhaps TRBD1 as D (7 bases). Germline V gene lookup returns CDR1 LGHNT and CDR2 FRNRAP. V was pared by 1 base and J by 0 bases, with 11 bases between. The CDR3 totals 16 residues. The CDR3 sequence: CASGLARDSSTDTQYF. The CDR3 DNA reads TGTGCTAGTGGTTTGGCGCGGGACAGTAGCACAGATACGCAGTATTTT.

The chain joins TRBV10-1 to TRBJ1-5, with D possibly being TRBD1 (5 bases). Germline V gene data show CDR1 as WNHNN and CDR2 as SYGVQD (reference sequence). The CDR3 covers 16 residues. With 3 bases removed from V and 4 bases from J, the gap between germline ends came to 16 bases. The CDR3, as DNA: TGCGCCAGCAGTGATTCCGAGGGGCCCCCTAATCAGCCCCAGCATTTT. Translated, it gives CASSDSEGPPNQPQHF.

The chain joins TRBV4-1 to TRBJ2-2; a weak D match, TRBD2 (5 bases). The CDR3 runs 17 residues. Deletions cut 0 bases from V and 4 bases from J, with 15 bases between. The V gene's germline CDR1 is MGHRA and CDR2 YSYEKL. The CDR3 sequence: CASSQEGQRGPTGELFF. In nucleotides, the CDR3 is TGCGCCAGCAGCCAAGAGGGCCAGAGAGGGCCCACCGGGGAGCTGTTTTTT.